This T cell receptor (beta chain) was recovered during a study of T cell clonality in common variable immunodeficiency. Produced via immunoSEQ multiplex PCR; TCRdb's table is partial and in-frame only. This sample has 50,000 to 60,000 clones, each found more than once. Both groups were predominantly of Caucasian heritage. Blood samples were heparinized, about 5 to 9 ml per donor. Study-wide points: CVID subjects had higher TCRbeta clonality than healthy controls, most marked in about a third. Patient heterogeneity in the CVID cohort limited correlations between repertoire features and clinical complications.

A note on this clone: As yet, its antigen is unknown. The read finishes 3 residues shy of the CDR3 end, and the germline J gene is used to complete it.

CDR1 is SGHRS and CDR2 is YFSETQ in the germline V gene. The CDR3 runs to 16 residues. The ends lost 4 bases at V and 2 bases at J; junction bases unmatched: 6. Sequencing was done on a sample of peripheral blood mononuclear cells. The gene calls are TRBV5-1 and TRBJ2-3, with TRBD2 matching over 11 bases. The TCR was taken from a person aged 18 to 70 in good health. The CDR3 DNA, read in part, is TGCGCCAGCAGCAAGGGACTAGCGGAAGACACAGATACG. Translated: CASSKGLAEDTDT. The entire CDR3 reads CASSKGLAEDTDTQYF. Combining the CDR3 with reference TRBV5-1 and TRBJ2-3 gives the whole variable domain KAGVTQTPRYLIKTRGQQVTLSCSPISGHRSVSWYQQTPGQGLQFLFEYFSETQRNKGNFPGRFSGRQFSNSRSEMNVSTLELGDSALYLCASSKGLAEDTDTQYFGPGTRLTVL.